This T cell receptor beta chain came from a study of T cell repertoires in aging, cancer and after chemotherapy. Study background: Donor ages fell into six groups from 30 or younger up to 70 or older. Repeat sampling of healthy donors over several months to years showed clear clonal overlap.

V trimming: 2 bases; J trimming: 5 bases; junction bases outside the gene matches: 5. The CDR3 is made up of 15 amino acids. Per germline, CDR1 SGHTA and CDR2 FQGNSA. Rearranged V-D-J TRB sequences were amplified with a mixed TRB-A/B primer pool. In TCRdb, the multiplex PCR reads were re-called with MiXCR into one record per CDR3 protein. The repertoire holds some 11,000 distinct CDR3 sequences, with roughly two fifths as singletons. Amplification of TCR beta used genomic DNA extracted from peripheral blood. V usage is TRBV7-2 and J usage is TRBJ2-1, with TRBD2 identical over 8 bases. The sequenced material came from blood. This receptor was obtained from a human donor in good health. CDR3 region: CASSLTGGGNNEQFF. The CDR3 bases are TGTGCCAGCAGCTTAACGGGAGGGGGGAACAATGAGCAGTTCTTC. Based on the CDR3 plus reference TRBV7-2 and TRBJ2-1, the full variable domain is GAGVSQSPSNKVTEKGKDVELRCDPISGHTALYWYRQSLGQGLEFLIYFQGNSAPDKSGLPSDRFSAERTGGSVSTLTIQRTQQEDSAVYLCASSLTGGGNNEQFFGPGTRLTVL.